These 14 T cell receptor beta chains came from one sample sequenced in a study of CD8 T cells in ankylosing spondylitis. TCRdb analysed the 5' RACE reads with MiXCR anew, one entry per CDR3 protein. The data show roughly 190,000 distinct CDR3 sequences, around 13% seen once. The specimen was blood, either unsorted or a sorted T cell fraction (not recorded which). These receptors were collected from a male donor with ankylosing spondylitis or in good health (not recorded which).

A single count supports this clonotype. DNA of the CDR3: TGTGCCAGCAGCCGGACTAGCGGGGGTATCGGTGAGCAGTTCTTC. Its translation: CASSRTSGGIGEQFF. The rearrangement joins TRBV7-6 to TRBJ2-1, with 13 bases aligning to TRBD2. Losses at the gene ends were 5 bases for V and 9 bases for J; bases not matched to a gene: 7. Germline V gene lookup returns CDR1 SGHVS and CDR2 FNYEAQ. The CDR3 has 15 residues.

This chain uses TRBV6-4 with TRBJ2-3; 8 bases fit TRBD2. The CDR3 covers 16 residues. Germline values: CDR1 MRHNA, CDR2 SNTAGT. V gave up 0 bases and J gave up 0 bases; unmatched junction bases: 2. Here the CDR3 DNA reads TGTGCCAGCAGTGACTCTAGCGGGGCTAGCACAGATACGCAGTATTTT. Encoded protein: CASSDSSGASTDTQYF.

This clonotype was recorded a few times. The CDR3 loop is CASSVGGNYGYTF. In DNA form, the CDR3 reads TGTGCCAGCAGTGTCGGAGGGAACTATGGCTACACCTTC. The rearrangement joins TRBV28 to TRBJ1-2; no clear D. Germline CDR1 and CDR2: MDHEN and SYDVKM. This CDR3 is built from 13 residues. Trimming left V 5 bases short and J 2 bases short, with 9 bases between.

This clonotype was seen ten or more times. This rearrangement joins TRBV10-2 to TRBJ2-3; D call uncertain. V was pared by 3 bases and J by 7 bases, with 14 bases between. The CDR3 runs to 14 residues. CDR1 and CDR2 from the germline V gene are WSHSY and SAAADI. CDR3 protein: CASSDRLTPHTQYF. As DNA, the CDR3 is TGCGCCAGCAGTGATAGGTTGACCCCGCATACGCAGTATTTT.

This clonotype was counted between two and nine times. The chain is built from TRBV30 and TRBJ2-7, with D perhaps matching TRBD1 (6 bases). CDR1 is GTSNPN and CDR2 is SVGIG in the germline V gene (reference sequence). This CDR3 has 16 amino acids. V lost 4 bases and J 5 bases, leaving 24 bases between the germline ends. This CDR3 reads CAWKTAPNRASDEQYF. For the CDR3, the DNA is TGTGCCTGGAAAACCGCCCCCAACAGGGCTTCCGACGAGCAGTACTTC.

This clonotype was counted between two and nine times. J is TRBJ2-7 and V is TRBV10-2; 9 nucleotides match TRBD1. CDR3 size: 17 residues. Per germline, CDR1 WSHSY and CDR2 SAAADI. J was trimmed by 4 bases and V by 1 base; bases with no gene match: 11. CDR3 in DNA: TGCGCCAGCAGTGAGTGGGGACAGGGAGTCTCGGCGTACGAGCAGTACTTC. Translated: CASSEWGQGVSAYEQYF.

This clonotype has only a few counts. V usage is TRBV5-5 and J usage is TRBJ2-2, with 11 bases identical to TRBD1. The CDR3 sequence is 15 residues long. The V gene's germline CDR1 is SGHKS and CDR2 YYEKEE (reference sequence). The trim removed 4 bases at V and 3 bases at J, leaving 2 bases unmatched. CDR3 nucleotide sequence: TGTGCCAGCAGCCAGGACAGGGGGCACACCGGGGAGCTGTTTTTT. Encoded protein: CASSQDRGHTGELFF.

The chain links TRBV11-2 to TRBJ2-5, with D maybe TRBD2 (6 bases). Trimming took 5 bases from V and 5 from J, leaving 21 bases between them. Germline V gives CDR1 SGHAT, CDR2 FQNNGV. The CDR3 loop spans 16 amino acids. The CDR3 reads CASSRMLGTLGETQYF. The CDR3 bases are TGTGCCAGCAGCCGGATGCTCGGGACTTTAGGGGAGACCCAGTACTTC.

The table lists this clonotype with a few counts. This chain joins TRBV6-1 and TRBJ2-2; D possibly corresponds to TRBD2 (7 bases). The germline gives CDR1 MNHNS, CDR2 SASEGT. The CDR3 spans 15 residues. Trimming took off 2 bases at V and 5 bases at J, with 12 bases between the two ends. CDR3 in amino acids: CASSERGASTGELFF. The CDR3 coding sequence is TGTGCCAGCAGTGAACGGGGGGCTTCGACCGGGGAGCTGTTTTTT.

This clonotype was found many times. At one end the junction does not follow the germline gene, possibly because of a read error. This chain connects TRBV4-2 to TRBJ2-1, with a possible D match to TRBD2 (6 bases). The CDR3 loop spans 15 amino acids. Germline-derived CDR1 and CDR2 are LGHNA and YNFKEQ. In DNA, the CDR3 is TGCGCCAGCAGCCAAGATAGGGGAGGCTACAATGAGCAGTTCTTC. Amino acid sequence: CASSQDRGGYNEQFF.

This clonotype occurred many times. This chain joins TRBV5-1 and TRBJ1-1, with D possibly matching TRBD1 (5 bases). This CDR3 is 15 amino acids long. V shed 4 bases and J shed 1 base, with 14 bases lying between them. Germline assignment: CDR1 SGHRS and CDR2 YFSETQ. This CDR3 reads CASSPPGMTNTEAFF. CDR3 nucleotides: TGCGCCAGCAGCCCCCCAGGGATGACGAACACTGAAGCTTTCTTT.

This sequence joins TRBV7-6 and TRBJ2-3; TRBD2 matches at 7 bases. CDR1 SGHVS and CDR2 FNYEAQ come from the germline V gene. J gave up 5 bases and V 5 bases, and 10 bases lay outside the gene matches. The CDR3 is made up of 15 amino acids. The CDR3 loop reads CASSQLPGGRDTQYF. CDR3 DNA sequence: TGTGCCAGCAGCCAACTACCGGGAGGTCGAGATACGCAGTATTTT.

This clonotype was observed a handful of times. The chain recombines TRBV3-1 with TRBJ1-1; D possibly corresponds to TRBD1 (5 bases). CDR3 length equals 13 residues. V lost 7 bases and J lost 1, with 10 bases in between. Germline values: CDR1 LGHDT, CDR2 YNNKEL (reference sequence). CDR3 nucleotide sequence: TGTGCCAGCACGCTCGGGGCGAACACTGAAGCTTTCTTT. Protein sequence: CASTLGANTEAFF.

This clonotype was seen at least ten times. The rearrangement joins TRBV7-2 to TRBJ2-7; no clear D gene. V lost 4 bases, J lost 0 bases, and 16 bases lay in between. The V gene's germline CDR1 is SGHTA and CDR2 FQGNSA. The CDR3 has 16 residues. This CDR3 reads CASSSLPGLGSYEQYF. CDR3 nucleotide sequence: TGTGCCAGCAGCTCCCTACCGGGTCTGGGCTCCTACGAGCAGTACTTC.